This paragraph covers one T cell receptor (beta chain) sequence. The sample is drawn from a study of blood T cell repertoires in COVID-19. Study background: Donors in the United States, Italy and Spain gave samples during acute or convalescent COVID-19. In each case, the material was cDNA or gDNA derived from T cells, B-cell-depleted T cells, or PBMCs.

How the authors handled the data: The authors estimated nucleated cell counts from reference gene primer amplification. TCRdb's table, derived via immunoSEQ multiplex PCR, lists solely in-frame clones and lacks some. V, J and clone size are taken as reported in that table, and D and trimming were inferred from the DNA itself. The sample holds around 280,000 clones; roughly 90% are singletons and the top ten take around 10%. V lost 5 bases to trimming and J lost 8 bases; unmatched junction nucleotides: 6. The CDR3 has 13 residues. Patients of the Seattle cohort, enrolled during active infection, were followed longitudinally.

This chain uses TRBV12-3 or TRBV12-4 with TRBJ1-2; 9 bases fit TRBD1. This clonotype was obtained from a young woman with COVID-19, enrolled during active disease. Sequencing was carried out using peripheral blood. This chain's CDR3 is CASSNRGRGGYTF. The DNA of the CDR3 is TGTGCCAGCAGTAACAGGGGGCGGGGAGGCTACACCTTC.